This T cell receptor (beta chain) is drawn from a study of blood T cell repertoires in COVID-19. Study at large: The cDNA or gDNA used as material had been derived from T cells, B-cell-depleted T cells, or PBMCs.

The CDR3 covers 16 residues. CDR1 SGHRS and CDR2 YFSETQ come from the germline V gene. The V and J ends lost 6 bases and 10 bases, in that order; junction bases with no gene match: 17. As handled by the study authors: Amplification with reference gene primers provided the estimates of nucleated cell counts. Some clones are missing from TCRdb's copy, which holds only in-frame ones; the method was immunoSEQ multiplex PCR. The V and J calls and clone size were taken over from that table, and D and trimming were inferred from the DNA. Of 70,000 or so clones listed, more than 80% are singletons. The sequence derives from a woman of 80 years or more with active COVID-19. The specimen sequenced was peripheral blood. The chain has TRBV5-1 and TRBJ2-1, with 9 positions matching TRBD2. The CDR3 loop is CASIMRASGIKEEQFF. For the CDR3, the DNA is TGCGCCAGCATAATGCGAGCTAGCGGGATAAAAGAGGAGCAGTTCTTC.